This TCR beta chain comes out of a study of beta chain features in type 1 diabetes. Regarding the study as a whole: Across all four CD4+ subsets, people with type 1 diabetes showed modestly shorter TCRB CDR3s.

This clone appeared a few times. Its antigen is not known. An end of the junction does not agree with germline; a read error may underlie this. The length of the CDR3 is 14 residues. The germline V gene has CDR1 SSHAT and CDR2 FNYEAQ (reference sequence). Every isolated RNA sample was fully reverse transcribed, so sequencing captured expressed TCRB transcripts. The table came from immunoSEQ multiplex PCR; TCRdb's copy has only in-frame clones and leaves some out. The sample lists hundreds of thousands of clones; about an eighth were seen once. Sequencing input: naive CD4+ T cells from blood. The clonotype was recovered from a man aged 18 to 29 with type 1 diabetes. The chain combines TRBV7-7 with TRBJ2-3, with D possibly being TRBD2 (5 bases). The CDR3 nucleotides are TGTGCTAGCAGCTTAGGAGGAACAGCAAATACGCAGTATTTT. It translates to CASSLGGTANTQYF. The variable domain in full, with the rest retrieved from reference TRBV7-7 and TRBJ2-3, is GAGVSQSPRYKVTKRGQDVTLRCDPISSHATLYWYQQALGQGPEFLTYFNYEAQPDKSGLPSDRFSAERPEGSISTLTIQRTEQRDSAMYRCASSLGGTANTQYFGPGTRLTVL.